Presented here are 17 T cell receptor beta chains from one specimen sequenced in a study of T-cell memory formation after mild COVID-19. TCRdb fed the 5' RACE reads into MiXCR, producing one record per CDR3 protein. The profile shows 550,000 to 650,000 distinct CDR3 sequences, approximately 15% of them singletons. Sequencing was performed on PBMCs or a T cell subset sorted from them (not recorded which). These receptors came from an adult woman who had mild COVID-19 (a few samples of this study predate the infection). Cell type and time point are not known.

The J gene is TRBJ1-1, the V gene TRBV5-1, with unresolved D. Deletions cut 4 bases from V and 1 base from J, with 11 bases between. This CDR3 has 14 amino acids. Germline CDR1 reads SGHRS; CDR2 reads YFSETQ. The CDR3 is CASSTGRPNTEAFF. In DNA, the CDR3 is TGCGCCAGCAGCACCGGACGGCCGAACACTGAAGCTTTCTTT. The full variable domain, in which reference TRBV5-1 and TRBJ1-1 provide the parts outside the CDR3, is KAGVTQTPRYLIKTRGQQVTLSCSPISGHRSVSWYQQTPGQGLQFLFEYFSETQRNKGNFPGRFSGRQFSNSRSEMNVSTLELGDSALYLCASSTGRPNTEAFFGQGTRLTVV.

The CDR3, as DNA: TGCGCCAGCAGTCGACAGGCGGTGAACTATGGCTACACCTTC. Translated: CASSRQAVNYGYTF. The chain combines TRBV10-2 with TRBJ1-2, with D possibly TRBD1 on 6 matching bases. V gave up 5 bases and J gave up 2 bases, with 12 bases separating them. The CDR3 is 14 amino acids. Germline CDR1 and CDR2: WSHSY and SAAADI.

In its sample, this clonotype was seen once. The V and J genes are TRBV7-8 and TRBJ2-7, with D possibly matching TRBD1 (6 bases). V dropped 10 bases and J dropped 2 bases, with 15 bases sitting between them. CDR1 and CDR2 from the germline V gene are SGHVS and FQNEAQ. CDR3 length: 13 amino acids. As DNA, the CDR3 is TGTGCCATCGAGGGCAGGGGAACCTACGAGCAGTACTTC. It is translated as CAIEGRGTYEQYF.

The J gene is TRBJ1-3, the V gene TRBV7-2; D is ambiguous. The CDR3 is made up of 13 amino acids. V shed 2 bases and J shed 2 bases, with 4 bases lying between them. Germline V CDR1 and CDR2: SGHTA, FQGNSA. For the CDR3, the DNA is TGTGCCAGCAGCTTACCACCTGGAAACACCATATATTTT. Protein sequence: CASSLPPGNTIYF.

The chain links TRBV15 to TRBJ1-2; D is ambiguous. V lost 0 bases to trimming and J lost 8 bases, with 7 bases between them. The germline CDR1 and CDR2 sequences are LNHNV and YYDKDF (reference sequence). This CDR3 is 12 amino acids long. CDR3: CATSRDGSGYTF. In DNA form, the CDR3 reads TGTGCCACCAGCAGAGATGGATCAGGCTACACCTTC.

In this sample, this clonotype turned up once. The chain recombines TRBV10-3 with TRBJ2-5, with D possibly being TRBD2 (9 bases). Germline V gene lookup returns CDR1 ENHRY and CDR2 SYGVKD. V lost 7 bases and J 4 bases, leaving 16 bases between the germline ends. CDR3 length: 14 amino acids. CDR3 loop: CAINSGGTGETQYF. CDR3 bases: TGTGCCATCAACAGCGGGGGGACAGGAGAGACCCAGTACTTC.

The chain employs TRBV5-1 and TRBJ2-2; 7 nucleotides line up with TRBD1. V shed 0 bases and J 0 bases; nucleotides not matched to a gene: 5. The CDR3 has 17 residues. The germline V gene encodes CDR1 SGHRS and CDR2 YFSETQ. The DNA for the CDR3 is TGCGCCAGCAGCTTGGAACCACAGGGGACGAACACCGGGGAGCTGTTTTTT. As protein: CASSLEPQGTNTGELFF.

This sequence joins TRBV3-1 and TRBJ2-3, with 8 nucleotides matching TRBD2. The junction had 4 bases not matched to a gene; V was cut back by 1 base and J by 4 bases. The germline CDR1 and CDR2 sequences are LGHDT and YNNKEL (reference sequence). CDR3 size: 15 residues. The CDR3 nucleotides are TGTGCCAGCAGCCAAGTGGCGGGAGGAGCAGATACGCAGTATTTT. Translating gives CASSQVAGGADTQYF.

This clonotype was observed a few times. V gene TRBV30 combines with J gene TRBJ1-1; D perhaps matches TRBD1 (5 bases). Germline CDR1 GTSNPN, CDR2 SVGIG (reference sequence). This CDR3 region has 13 residues. Trimming removed 5 bases from V and 3 bases from J, with 13 bases in between. The CDR3 reads CAWASGHYTEAFF. The CDR3 coding sequence is TGTGCCTGGGCTAGCGGACATTACACTGAAGCTTTCTTT.

This clonotype showed up just a few times. The DNA for the CDR3 is TGCAGTGCTAGGTTTATTCCAGGGGATGGGACTGAAGCTTTCTTT. Amino acids: CSARFIPGDGTEAFF. The chain links TRBV20-1 to TRBJ1-1; D is perhaps TRBD1 (6 bases). CDR1 is DFQATT and CDR2 is SNEGSKA in the germline V gene (reference sequence). Trimming took off 3 bases at V and 5 bases at J, with 19 bases between the two ends. The CDR3 has 15 residues.

The rearrangement links TRBV12-3 or TRBV12-4 to TRBJ1-1, with a weak D call TRBD1 (5 bases). CDR3 length: 14 amino acids. The V end lost 3 bases, the J end lost 3 bases, and 11 bases lay between the germline ends. The CDR3 sequence is CASSFGHGHTEAFF. CDR3 sequence (DNA): TGTGCCAGCAGTTTTGGACACGGACACACTGAAGCTTTCTTT.

The rearrangement uses TRBV5-1 and TRBJ2-7, with a weak D call TRBD2 (5 bases). CDR1 is SGHRS and CDR2 is YFSETQ in the germline V gene. CDR3 length: 12 amino acids. Trimming stripped 1 base from V and 5 bases from J, with 7 bases between. CDR3 region: CASSLSGNEQYF. For the CDR3, the DNA is TGCGCCAGCAGCTTGTCGGGGAACGAGCAGTACTTC.

This sequence joins TRBV20-1 and TRBJ2-1; TRBD2 matches at 7 bases. Germline V lookup: CDR1 DFQATT, CDR2 SNEGSKA (reference sequence). CDR3 length: 14 residues. Trimming cost V 2 bases and J 8 bases; bases outside gene matches: 9. In DNA, the CDR3 is TGCAGTGCTAGACCCCCCGGGGGGATCCATGAGCAGTTCTTC. Its translation is CSARPPGGIHEQFF.

The genes are TRBV7-3 and TRBJ2-1; no clear D gene. Trimming removed 3 bases from V and 10 bases from J, with 10 bases in between. Germline V gene sequence: CDR1 SGHTA, CDR2 FQGTGA. This CDR3 comprises 12 residues. The DNA for the CDR3 is TGTGCCAGCAGCTTCTTAACGCAAGAGCAGTTCTTC. This translates into CASSFLTQEQFF. The full variable domain, rest sourced from reference TRBV7-3 and TRBJ2-1, is GAGVSQTPSNKVTEKGKYVELRCDPISGHTALYWYRQSLGQGPEFLIYFQGTGAADDSGLPNDRFFAVRPEGSVSTLKIQRTERGDSAVYLCASSFLTQEQFFGPGTRLTVL.

The chain uses TRBV5-5 and TRBJ1-1, with TRBD1 matching 7 bases. The germline CDR1 and CDR2 sequences are SGHKS and YYEKEE (reference sequence). V shed 4 bases, J shed 3 bases, and the junction held 6 bases outside the gene matches. The CDR3 runs 14 residues. CDR3 coding DNA: TGTGCCAGCAGCCGTCAACAGGGGCACACTGAAGCTTTCTTT. It codes for CASSRQQGHTEAFF.

This clonotype has only a few counts. The chain employs TRBV20-1 and TRBJ2-3, with TRBD1 as a possible D gene (5 bases). Trimming took off 3 bases at V and 3 bases at J, with 10 bases between the two ends. From germline, CDR1 is DFQATT and CDR2 SNEGSKA (reference sequence). The CDR3 consists of 13 residues. CDR3 amino acids: CSASQGRTDTQYF. For the CDR3, the DNA is TGCAGTGCTAGCCAGGGTAGGACAGATACGCAGTATTTT.

The rearrangement uses TRBV7-9 and TRBJ1-2; D gene unclear. Trimming left V 0 bases short and J 8 bases short, with 7 bases between. Germline V lookup: CDR1 SEHNR, CDR2 FQNEAQ (reference sequence). This CDR3 contains 12 residues. CDR3 region: CASSLAPEGYTF. Written as DNA, the CDR3 is TGTGCCAGCAGCTTAGCCCCGGAGGGCTACACCTTC. The complete variable domain, with remaining parts taken from reference TRBV7-9 and TRBJ1-2, reads DTGVSQNPRHKITKRGQNVTFRCDPISEHNRLYWYRQTLGQGPEFLTYFQNEAQLEKSRLLSDRFSAERPKGSFSTLEIQRTEQGDSAMYLCASSLAPEGYTFGSGTRLTVV.